This T cell receptor beta chain was obtained from a study of T cell responses to AZD1222 COVID-19 vaccine. The study, taken as a whole, reports: Only a handful of AZD1222 recipients tested seropositive at baseline. Two AZD1222 doses significantly raised spike-specific TCR breadth and depth over controls.

The study pooled second doses at about 4 or about 12 weeks. Concerning this clone itself: No antigen is known for it.

The repertoire was sequenced with immunoSEQ multiplex PCR; TCRdb's copy has only in-frame clones and lacks some. The sample carries more than 85,000 clones, 80% to 90% recorded once. The V gene lost 0 bases and the J gene lost 6 bases, with 11 bases spanning the gap. The germline CDR1 and CDR2 sequences are KGHSH and LQKENI. The CDR3 consists of 14 residues. The V and J genes are TRBV18 and TRBJ1-2; D unclear. The origin of this receptor is an adult who received the AZD1222 COVID-19 vaccine. The sample here was peripheral blood, taken 28 days after the second AZD1222 dose. CDR3 region: CASSPPSNGHGYTF. The CDR3 bases are TGTGCCAGCTCACCACCGAGCAATGGTCATGGCTACACCTTC.